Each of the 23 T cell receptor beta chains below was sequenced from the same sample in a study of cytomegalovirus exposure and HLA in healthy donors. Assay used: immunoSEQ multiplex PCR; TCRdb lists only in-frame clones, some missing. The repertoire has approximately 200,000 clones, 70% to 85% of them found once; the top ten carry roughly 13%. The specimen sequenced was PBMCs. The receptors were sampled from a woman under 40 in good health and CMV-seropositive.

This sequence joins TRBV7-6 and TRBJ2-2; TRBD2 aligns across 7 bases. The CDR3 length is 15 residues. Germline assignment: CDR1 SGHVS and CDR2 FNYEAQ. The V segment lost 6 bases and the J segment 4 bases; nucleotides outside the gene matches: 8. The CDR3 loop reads CASSLAGAVTGELFF. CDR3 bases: TGTGCCAGCAGTTTGGCGGGAGCGGTCACCGGGGAGCTGTTTTTT.

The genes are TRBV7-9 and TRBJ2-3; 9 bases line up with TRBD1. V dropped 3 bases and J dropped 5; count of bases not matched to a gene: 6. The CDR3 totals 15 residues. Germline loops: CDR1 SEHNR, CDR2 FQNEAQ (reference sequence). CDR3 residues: CASSFWGQGLDTQYF. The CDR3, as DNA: TGTGCCAGCAGCTTCTGGGGACAGGGCCTAGATACGCAGTATTTT.

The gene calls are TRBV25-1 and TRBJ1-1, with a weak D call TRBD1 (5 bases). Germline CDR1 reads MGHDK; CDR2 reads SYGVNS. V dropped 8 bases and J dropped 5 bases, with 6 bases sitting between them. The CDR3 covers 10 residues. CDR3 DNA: TGTGCCAGCGGGGGGACTGAAGCTTTCTTT. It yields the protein CASGGTEAFF.

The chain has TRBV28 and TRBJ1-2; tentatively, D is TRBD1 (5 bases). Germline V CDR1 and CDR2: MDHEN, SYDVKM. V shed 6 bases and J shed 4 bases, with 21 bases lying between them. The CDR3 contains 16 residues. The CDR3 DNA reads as TGTGCCAGCAGACCCTCGGGGGGGTCCCCCTTCTATGGCTACACCTTC. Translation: CASRPSGGSPFYGYTF.

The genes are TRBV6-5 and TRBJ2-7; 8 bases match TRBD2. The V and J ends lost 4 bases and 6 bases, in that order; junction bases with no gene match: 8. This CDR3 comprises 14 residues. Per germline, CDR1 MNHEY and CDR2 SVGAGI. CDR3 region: CASSSSGRGVEQYF. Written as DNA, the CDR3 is TGTGCCAGCAGTTCCAGCGGGAGAGGGGTCGAGCAGTACTTC.

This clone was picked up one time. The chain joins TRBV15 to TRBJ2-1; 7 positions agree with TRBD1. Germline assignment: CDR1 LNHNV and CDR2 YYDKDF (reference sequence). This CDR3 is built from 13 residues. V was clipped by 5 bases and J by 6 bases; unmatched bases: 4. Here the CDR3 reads CATSRQGGNEQFF. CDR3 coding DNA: TGTGCCACCAGCCGACAGGGCGGCAATGAGCAGTTCTTC.

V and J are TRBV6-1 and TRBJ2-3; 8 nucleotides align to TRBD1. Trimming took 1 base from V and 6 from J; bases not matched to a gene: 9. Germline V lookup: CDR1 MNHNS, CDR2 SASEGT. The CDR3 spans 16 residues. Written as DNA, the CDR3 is TGTGCCAGCAGTGAAGTGTTAACAGGGGGTCGCGATACGCAGTATTTT. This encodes CASSEVLTGGRDTQYF.

CDR3 loop: CASSLGRSLHGYTF. The CDR3 DNA follows: TGTGCCAGCAGTCTTGGCAGGTCTCTCCATGGCTACACCTTC. The V gene is TRBV2, the J gene TRBJ1-2; D not certain. V lost 5 bases to trimming and J lost 6 bases, with 16 bases between them. The CDR3 spans 14 residues. Germline V gives CDR1 SNHLY, CDR2 FYNNEI.

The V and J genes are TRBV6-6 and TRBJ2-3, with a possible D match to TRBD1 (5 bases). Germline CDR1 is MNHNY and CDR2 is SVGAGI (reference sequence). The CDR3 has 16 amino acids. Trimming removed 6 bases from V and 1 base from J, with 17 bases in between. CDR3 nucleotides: TGTGCCAGCAGGGACCAGGGAATTTGGGGCACAGATACGCAGTATTTT. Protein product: CASRDQGIWGTDTQYF.

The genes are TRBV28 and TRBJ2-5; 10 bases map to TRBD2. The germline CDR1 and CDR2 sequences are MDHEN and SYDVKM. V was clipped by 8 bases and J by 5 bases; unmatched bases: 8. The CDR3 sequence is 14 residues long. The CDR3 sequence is CASGASGSWETQYF. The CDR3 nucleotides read TGTGCCAGCGGGGCTAGCGGGAGTTGGGAGACCCAGTACTTC.

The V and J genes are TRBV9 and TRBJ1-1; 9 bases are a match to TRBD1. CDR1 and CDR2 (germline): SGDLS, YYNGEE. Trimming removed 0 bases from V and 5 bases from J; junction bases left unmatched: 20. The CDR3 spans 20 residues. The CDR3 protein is CASSVAPITGTGSPGTEAFF. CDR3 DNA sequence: TGTGCCAGCAGCGTAGCCCCGATAACCGGGACAGGGTCACCGGGGACTGAAGCTTTCTTT. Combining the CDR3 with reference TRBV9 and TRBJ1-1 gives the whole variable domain DSGVTQTPKHLITATGQRVTLRCSPRSGDLSVYWYQQSLDQGLQFLIQYYNGEERAKGNILERFSAQQFPDLHSELNLSSLELGDSALYFCASSVAPITGTGSPGTEAFFGQGTRLTVV.

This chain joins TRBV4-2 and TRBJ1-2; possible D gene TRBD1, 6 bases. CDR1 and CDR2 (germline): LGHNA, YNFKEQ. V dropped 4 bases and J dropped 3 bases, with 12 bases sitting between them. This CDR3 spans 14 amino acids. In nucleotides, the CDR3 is TGTGCCAGCAGCCGCGGCTCAGGGGACTATGGCTACACCTTC. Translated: CASSRGSGDYGYTF.

CDR3 nucleotide sequence: TGTGCCAGCAGCATCAGCGGGGAGTACAATGAGCAGTTCTTC. It is translated as CASSISGEYNEQFF. V is TRBV9 and J is TRBJ2-1; 7 bases are shared with TRBD2. V lost 4 bases and J lost 4; bases outside the gene matches: 5. The CDR3 spans 14 residues. Germline values: CDR1 SGDLS, CDR2 YYNGEE.

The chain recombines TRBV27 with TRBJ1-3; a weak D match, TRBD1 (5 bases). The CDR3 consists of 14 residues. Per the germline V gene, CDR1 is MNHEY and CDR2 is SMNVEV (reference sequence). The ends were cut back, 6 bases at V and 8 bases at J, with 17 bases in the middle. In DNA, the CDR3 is TGTGCCAGCAGAGCGGGCCCAGGGAGGGACACCATATATTTT. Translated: CASRAGPGRDTIYF.

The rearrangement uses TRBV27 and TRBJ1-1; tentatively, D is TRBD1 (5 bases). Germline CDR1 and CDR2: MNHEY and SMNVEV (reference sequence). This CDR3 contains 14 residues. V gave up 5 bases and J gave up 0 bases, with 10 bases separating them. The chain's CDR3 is CASSRQLMNTEAFF. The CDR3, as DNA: TGTGCCAGCAGTAGACAGCTAATGAACACTGAAGCTTTCTTT.

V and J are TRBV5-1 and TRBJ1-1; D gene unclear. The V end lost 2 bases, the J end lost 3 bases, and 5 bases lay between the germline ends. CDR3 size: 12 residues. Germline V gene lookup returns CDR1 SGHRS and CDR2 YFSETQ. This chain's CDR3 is CASSLRDTEAFF. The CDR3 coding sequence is TGCGCCAGCAGCTTACGGGACACTGAAGCTTTCTTT.

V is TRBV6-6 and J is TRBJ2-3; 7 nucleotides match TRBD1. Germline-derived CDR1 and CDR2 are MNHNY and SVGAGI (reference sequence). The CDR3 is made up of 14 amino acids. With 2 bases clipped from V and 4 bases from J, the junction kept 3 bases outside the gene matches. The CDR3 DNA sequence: TGTGCCAGCAGTTACGCAGGGACAGCAGATACGCAGTATTTT. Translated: CASSYAGTADTQYF.

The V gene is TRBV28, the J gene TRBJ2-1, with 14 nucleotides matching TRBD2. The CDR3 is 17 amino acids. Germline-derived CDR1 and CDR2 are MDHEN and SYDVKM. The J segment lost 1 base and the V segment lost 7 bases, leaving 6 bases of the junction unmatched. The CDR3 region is CASKGLAGDRSYNEQFF. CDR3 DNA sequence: TGTGCCAGCAAGGGACTAGCGGGAGATAGGTCCTACAATGAGCAGTTCTTC.

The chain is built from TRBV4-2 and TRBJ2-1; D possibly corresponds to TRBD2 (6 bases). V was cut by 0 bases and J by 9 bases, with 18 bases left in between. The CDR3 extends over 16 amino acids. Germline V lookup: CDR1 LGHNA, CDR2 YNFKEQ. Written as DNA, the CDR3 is TGTGCCAGCAGCCAAGAGGCGGGACTGAGTGACCGTGAGCAGTTCTTC. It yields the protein CASSQEAGLSDREQFF.

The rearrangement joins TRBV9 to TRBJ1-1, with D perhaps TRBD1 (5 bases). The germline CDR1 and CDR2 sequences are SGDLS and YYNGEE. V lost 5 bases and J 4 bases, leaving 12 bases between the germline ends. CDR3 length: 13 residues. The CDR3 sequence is CASRRQGSTEAFF. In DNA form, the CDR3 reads TGTGCCAGCAGGAGGCAGGGTAGCACTGAAGCTTTCTTT.

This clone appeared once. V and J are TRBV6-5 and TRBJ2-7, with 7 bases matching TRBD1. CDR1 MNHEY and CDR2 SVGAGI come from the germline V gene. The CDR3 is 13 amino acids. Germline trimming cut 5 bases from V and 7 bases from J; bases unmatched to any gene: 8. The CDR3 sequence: CASSTGDTQEQYF. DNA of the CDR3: TGTGCCAGCAGTACAGGGGACACTCAGGAGCAGTACTTC.

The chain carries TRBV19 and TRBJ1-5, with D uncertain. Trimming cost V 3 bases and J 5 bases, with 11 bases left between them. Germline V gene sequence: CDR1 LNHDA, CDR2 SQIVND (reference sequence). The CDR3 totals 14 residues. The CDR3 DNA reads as TGTGCCAGTAGTATTTCTGGGCTTGATCAGCCCCAGCATTTT. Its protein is CASSISGLDQPQHF.

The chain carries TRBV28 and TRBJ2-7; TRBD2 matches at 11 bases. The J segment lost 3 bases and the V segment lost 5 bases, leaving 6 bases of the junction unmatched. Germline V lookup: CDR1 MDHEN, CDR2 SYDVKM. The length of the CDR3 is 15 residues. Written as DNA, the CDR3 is TGTGCCAGCAGTCGCGGGACTAGCGGTTACTACGAGCAGTACTTC. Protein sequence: CASSRGTSGYYEQYF.